A selection of T cell receptor beta chains follows, all from one sample in a study of memory CD8 T cells in hepatitis C reinfection. Produced via immunoSEQ multiplex PCR; TCRdb's table is partial and in-frame only. Among over 45,000 clones listed, 85% to 90% were seen once. Sequencing used naive CD8+ T cells sorted from blood. Receptor source: a man aged 18 to 29 with hepatitis C virus infection. The CDR3 runs from the conserved cysteine through the conserved F or W. Fields, in order: D gene, V gene, J gene, CDR3 protein, CDR3 DNA. The D gene is left open where the match is weak.

>TRBD1|TRBV4-1|TRBJ1-1
CASSQEGQRTEAFF
TGCGCCAGCAGCCAAGAGGGACAGAGGACTGAAGCTTTCTTT
>NA|TRBV7-9|TRBJ2-7
CASSLTTGKSYEQYF
TGTGCCAGCAGCCTGACCACAGGGAAGTCCTACGAGCAGTACTTC
>NA|TRBV19|TRBJ2-1
CASSIGSFNEQFF
TGTGCCAGTAGTATCGGGTCCTTCAATGAGCAGTTCTTC
>NA|TRBV7-9|TRBJ2-3
CASSHSPGHPSDTQYF
TGTGCCAGCAGCCATAGCCCGGGACACCCGTCAGATACGCAGTATTTT
>TRBD2|TRBV6-1|TRBJ2-5
CASSGYGGAIETQYF
TGTGCCAGCAGTGGATACGGGGGGGCTATAGAGACCCAGTACTTC
>TRBD1|TRBV4-1|TRBJ2-1
CASSQDGTGSNEQFF
TGCGCCAGCAGCCAAGACGGGACAGGGTCCAATGAGCAGTTCTTC
>TRBD1|TRBV5-1|TRBJ2-7
CASSPVGTGGESYEQYF
TGCGCCAGCAGCCCTGTGGGGACAGGGGGCGAATCCTACGAGCAGTACTTC
>TRBD2|TRBV19|TRBJ2-3
CASSIVVGAGGTDTQYF
TGTGCCAGTAGTATAGTCGTCGGAGCGGGAGGGACAGATACGCAGTATTTT
>NA|TRBV7-9|TRBJ2-2
CASSSGVNRELFF
TGTGCCAGCAGCTCAGGGGTCAACCGGGAGCTGTTTTTT
>TRBD2|TRBV11-3|TRBJ2-2
CASSPGSVGGWDTGELFF
TGTGCCAGCAGCCCGGGCTCGGTCGGGGGGTGGGACACCGGGGAGCTGTTTTTT